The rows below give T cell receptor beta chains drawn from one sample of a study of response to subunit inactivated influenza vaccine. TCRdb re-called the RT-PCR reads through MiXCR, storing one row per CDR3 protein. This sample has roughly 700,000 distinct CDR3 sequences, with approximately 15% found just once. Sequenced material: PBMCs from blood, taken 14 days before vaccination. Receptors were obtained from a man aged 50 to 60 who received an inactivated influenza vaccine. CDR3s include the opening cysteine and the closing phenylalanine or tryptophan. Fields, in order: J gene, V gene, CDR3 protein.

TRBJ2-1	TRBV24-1	CATSDPGTSEYNEQFF
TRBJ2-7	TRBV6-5	CASSSTGTGRTEQYF
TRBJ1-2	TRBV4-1	CASSQAGTGWYGYTF
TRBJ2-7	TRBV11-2	CASSSFRGNSYEQYF
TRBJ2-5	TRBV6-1	CASSQTSGGQTQYF
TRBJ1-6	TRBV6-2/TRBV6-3	CATTTSGQGNSPLHF
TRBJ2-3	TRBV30	CASSLAGVGDTQYF
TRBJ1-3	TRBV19	CASSIAGFRGNTIYF
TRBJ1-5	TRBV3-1	CASSQFRATNQPQHF
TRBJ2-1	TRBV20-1	CSAPVRGGLDEQFF
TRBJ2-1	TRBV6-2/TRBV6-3	CASSYSGGGRGTEQFF
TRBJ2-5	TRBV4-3	CASSQEIRERTQYF
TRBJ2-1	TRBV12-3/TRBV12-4	CASSFGRGAFNEQFF
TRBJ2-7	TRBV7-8	CASSLGSTSGSLYEQYF
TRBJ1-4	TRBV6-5	CASSLLGGATNEKLFF
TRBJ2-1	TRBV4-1	CTSSKETGTSSPEQFF
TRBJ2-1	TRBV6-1	CASSGWRAGGNEQFF
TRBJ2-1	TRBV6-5	CASSYGLAGFNEQFF
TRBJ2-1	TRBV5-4	CASSLAGVVWSEQFF
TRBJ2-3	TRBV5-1	CASSLGLAVVTDTQYF
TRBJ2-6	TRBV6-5	CASSSGTGGSWANVLTF
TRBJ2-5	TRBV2	CASSDLAGSARGQYF
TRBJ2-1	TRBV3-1	CASSQGSLGGARNEQFF
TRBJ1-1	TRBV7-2	CASSPPTWLNTEAFF
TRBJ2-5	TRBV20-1	CSALKAWEETQYF
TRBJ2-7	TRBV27	CASSHLRTSGKSYEQYF
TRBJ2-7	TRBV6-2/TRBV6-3	CACSYSNGHEQYF
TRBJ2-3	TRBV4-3	CASSQAGGTTDTQYF
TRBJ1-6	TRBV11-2	CASSLDLSGAGSPLHF
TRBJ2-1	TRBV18	CASSPSQGSGIGQFF
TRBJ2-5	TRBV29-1	CSVWGLAGETQYF
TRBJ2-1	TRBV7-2	CASSLWTSGSGPQFF
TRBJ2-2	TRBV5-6	CASSSRYRGRTGELFF
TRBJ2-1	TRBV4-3	CASSPTSGNYNEQFF
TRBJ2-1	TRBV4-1	CASSQDRVRTSPYNEQFF
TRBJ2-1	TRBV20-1	CCARDAVAGGNEQFF
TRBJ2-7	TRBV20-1	CSAFGTRNYEQYF